The T cell receptor beta chain under discussion was sequenced for a study of cytomegalovirus exposure and HLA in healthy donors. Study findings and constraints: Later on, a genetic analysis was performed. It linked a missense variant in DCLRE1C with V- and J-gene trimming of TCR beta. About 87% or about 30% of the time was how often most TCR beta V segments were productive, according to an earlier analysis.

To note about this clone: Its antigen is currently unknown.

60 Vbeta and 13 Jbeta primers were used in PCR. Libraries were prepared by immunoSEQ multiplex PCR; TCRdb keeps only in-frame clonotypes and omits some of them. This sample carries some 170,000 clones, 80% to 85% of them seen once, and the ten largest clones take roughly 0.99%. The V gene's germline CDR1 is SEHNR and CDR2 FQNEAQ (reference sequence). Trimming left V 2 bases short and J 5 bases short, with 10 bases between. This CDR3 spans 13 amino acids. The origin of this receptor is a girl aged 2 to 10 in good health and CMV-seropositive. This chain links TRBV7-9 with TRBJ2-7; possibly TRBD1 for D (6 bases). The specimen was PBMCs. This CDR3 reads CASSLMTGHEQYF. The CDR3, as DNA: TGTGCCAGCAGCTTAATGACAGGCCACGAGCAGTACTTC.